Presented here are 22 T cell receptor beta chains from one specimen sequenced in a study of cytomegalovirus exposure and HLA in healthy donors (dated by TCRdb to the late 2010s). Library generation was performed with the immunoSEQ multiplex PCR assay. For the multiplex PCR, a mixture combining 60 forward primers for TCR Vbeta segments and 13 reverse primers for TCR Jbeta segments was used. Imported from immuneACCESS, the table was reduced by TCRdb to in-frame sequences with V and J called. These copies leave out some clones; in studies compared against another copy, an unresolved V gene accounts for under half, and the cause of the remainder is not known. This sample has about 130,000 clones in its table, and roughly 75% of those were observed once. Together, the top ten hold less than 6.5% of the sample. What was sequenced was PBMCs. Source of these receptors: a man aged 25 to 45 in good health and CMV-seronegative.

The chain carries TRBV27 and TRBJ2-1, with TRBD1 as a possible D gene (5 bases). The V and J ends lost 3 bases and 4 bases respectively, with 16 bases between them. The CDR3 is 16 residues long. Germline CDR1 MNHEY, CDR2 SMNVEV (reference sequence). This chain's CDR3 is CASSFSGRSGYNEQFF. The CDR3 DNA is TGTGCCAGCAGTTTTTCAGGACGGTCAGGGTACAATGAGCAGTTCTTC.

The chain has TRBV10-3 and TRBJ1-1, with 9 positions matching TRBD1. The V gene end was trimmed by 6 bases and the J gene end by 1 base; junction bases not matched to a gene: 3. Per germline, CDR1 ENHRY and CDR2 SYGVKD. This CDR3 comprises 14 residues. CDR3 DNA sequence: TGTGCCATCAGGGAGGGACAGGGGAACACTGAAGCTTTCTTT. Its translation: CAIREGQGNTEAFF.

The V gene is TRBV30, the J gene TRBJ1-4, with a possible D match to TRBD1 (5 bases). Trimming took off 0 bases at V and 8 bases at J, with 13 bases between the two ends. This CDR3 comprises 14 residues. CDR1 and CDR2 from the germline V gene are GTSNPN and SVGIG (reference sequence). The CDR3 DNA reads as TGTGCCTGGAGTGTACTTGGGGCCGGCGAAAAACTGTTTTTT. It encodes CAWSVLGAGEKLFF.

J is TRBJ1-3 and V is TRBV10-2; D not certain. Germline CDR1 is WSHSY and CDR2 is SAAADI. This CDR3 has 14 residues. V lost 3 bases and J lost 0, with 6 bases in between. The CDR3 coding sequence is TGCGCCAGCAGTGACAGGTACTCTGGAAACACCATATATTTT. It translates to CASSDRYSGNTIYF.

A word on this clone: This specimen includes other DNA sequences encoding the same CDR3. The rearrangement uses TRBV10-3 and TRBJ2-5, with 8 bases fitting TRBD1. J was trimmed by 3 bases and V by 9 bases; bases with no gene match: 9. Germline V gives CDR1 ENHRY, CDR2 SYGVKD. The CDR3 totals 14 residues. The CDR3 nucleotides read TGTGCCATTAGGAAAGAGACAGGGGAAGAGACCCAGTACTTC. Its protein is CAIRKETGEETQYF.

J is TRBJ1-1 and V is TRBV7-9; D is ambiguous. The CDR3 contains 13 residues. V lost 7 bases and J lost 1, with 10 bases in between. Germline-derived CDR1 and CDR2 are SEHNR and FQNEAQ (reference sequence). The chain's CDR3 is CASNRGTNTEAFF. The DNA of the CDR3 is TGTGCCAGCAACCGGGGTACGAACACTGAAGCTTTCTTT.

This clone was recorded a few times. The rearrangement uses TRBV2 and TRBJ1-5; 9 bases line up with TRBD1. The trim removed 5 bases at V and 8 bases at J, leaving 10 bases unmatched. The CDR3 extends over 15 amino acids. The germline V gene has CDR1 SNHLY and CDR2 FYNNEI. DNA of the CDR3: TGTGCCAGCAGTTCCCCCCCGGGACAGGGAAAGCCCCAGCATTTT. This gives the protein CASSSPPGQGKPQHF.

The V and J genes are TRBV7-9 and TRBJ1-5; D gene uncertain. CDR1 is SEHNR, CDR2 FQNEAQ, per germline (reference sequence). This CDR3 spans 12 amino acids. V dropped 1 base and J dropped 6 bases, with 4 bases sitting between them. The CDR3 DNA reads TGTGCCAGCAGCTTAGGTAGTCAGCCCCAGCATTTT. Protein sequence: CASSLGSQPQHF.

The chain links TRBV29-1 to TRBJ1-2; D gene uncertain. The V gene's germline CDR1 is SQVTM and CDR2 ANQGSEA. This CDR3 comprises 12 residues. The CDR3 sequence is CVFRKEGYGYTF. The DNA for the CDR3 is TGCGTCTTCCGGAAGGAGGGCTATGGCTACACCTTC.

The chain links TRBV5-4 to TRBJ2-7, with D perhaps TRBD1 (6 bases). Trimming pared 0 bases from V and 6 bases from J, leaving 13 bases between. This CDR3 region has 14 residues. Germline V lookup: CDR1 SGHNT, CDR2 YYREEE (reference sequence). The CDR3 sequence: CASSLGTGPGEQYF. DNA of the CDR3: TGTGCCAGCAGCTTGGGAACAGGGCCGGGCGAGCAGTACTTC.

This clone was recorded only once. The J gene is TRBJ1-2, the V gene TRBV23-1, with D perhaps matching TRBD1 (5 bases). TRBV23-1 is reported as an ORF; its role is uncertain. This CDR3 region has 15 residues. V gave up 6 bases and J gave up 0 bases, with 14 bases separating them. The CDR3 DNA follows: TGCGCCAGCAGACGCGGGACGAGCTCTAACTATGGCTACACCTTC. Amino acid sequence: CASRRGTSSNYGYTF.

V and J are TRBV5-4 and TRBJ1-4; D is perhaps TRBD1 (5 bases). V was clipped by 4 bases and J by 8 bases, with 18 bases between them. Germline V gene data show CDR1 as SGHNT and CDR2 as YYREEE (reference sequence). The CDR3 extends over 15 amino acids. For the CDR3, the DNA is TGTGCCAGCAGCCCTGGGGGGACCCGGGCGGAAAAACTGTTTTTT. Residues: CASSPGGTRAEKLFF. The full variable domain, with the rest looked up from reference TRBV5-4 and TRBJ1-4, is ETGVTQSPTHLIKTRGQQVTLRCSSQSGHNTVSWYQQALGQGPQFIFQYYREEENGRGNFPPRFSGLQFPNYSSELNVNALELDDSALYLCASSPGGTRAEKLFFGSGTQLSVL.

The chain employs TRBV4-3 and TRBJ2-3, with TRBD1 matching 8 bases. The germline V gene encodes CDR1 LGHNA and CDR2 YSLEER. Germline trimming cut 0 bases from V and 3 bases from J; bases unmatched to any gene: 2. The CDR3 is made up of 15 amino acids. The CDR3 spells CASSQDTGGTDTQYF. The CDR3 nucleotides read TGCGCCAGCAGCCAAGATACAGGGGGGACAGATACGCAGTATTTT.

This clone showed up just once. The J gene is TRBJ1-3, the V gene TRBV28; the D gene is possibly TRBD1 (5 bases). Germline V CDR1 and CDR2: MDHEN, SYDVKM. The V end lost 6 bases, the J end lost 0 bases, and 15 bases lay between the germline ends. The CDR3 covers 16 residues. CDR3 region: CASSTAGGSSGNTIYF. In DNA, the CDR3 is TGTGCCAGCAGCACTGCGGGGGGGAGCTCTGGAAACACCATATATTTT.

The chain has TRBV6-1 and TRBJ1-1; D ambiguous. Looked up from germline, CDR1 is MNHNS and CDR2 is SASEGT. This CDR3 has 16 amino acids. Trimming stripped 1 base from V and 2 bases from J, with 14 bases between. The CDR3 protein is CASSEGGRRDNTEAFF. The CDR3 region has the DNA TGTGCCAGCAGTGAAGGAGGGAGGCGGGATAACACTGAAGCTTTCTTT.

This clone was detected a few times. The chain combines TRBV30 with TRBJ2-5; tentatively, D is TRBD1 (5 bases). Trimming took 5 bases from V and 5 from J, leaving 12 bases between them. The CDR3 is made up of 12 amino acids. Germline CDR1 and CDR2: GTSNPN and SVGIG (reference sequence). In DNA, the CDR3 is TGTGCCTGGGGCCAGGGCAAGGAGACCCAGTACTTC. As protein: CAWGQGKETQYF.

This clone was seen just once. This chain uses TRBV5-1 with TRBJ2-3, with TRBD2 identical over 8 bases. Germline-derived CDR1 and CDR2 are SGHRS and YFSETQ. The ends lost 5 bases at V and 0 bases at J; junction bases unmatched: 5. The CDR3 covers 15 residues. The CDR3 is CASRRVAGSTDTQYF. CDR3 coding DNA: TGCGCCAGCAGAAGGGTAGCGGGAAGCACAGATACGCAGTATTTT.

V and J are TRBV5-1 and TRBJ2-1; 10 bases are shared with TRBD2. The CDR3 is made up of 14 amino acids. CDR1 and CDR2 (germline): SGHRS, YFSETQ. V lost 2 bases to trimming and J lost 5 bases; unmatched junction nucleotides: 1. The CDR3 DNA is TGCGCCAGCAGCTTCACTAGCGGGGACAATGAGCAGTTCTTC. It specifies CASSFTSGDNEQFF. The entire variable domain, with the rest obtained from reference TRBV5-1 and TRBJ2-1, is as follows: KAGVTQTPRYLIKTRGQQVTLSCSPISGHRSVSWYQQTPGQGLQFLFEYFSETQRNKGNFPGRFSGRQFSNSRSEMNVSTLELGDSALYLCASSFTSGDNEQFFGPGTRLTVL.

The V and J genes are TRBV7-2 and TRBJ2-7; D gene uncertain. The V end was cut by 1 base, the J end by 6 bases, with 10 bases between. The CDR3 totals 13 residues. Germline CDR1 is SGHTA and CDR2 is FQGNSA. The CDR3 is CASSLVFGREQYF. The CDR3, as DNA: TGTGCCAGCAGCTTAGTGTTCGGTCGCGAGCAGTACTTC.

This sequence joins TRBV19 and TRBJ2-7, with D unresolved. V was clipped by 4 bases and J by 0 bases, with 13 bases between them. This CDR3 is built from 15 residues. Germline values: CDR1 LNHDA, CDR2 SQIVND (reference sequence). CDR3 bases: TGTGCCAGTAGTACTTCTGGGCATAGCTCCTACGAGCAGTACTTC. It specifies CASSTSGHSSYEQYF.

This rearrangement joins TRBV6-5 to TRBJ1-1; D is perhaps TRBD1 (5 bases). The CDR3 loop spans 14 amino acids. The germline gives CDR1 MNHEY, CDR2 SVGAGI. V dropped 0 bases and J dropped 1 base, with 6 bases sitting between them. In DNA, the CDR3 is TGTGCCAGCAGTTACTCAGGGGAGAACACTGAAGCTTTCTTT. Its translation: CASSYSGENTEAFF.

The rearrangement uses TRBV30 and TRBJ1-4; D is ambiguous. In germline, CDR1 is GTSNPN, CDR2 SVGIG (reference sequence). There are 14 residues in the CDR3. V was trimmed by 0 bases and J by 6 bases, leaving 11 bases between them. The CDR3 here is CAWSVLLEDEKLFF. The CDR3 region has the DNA TGTGCCTGGAGTGTTCTTCTGGAGGATGAAAAACTGTTTTTT.